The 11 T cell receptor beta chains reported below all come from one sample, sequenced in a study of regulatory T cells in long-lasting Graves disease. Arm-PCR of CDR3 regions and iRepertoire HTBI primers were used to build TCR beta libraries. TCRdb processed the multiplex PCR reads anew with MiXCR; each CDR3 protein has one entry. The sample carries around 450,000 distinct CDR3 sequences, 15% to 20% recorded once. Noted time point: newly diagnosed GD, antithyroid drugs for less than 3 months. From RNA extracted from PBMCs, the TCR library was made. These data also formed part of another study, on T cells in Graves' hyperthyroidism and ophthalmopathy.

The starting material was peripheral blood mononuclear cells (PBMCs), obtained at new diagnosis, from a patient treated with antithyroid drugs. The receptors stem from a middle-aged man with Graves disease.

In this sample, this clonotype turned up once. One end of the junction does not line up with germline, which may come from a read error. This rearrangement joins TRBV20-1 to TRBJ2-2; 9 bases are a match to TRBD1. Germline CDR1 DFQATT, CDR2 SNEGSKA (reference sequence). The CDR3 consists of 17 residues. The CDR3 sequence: CSARFTHRGRGTGELSF. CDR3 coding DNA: TGCAGTGCTAGATTTACACACAGGGGGCGTGGGACCGGGGAGCTGTCTTTT.

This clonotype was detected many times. The CDR3 bases are TGTGCCTGGAGACGTCTCAATGAGCAGTTCTTC. Amino acid sequence: CAWRRLNEQFF. The chain carries TRBV30 and TRBJ2-1; no definite D call. Germline V gene lookup returns CDR1 GTSNPN and CDR2 SVGIG (reference sequence). The CDR3 extends over 11 amino acids. V dropped 3 bases and J dropped 6 bases, with 6 bases sitting between them.

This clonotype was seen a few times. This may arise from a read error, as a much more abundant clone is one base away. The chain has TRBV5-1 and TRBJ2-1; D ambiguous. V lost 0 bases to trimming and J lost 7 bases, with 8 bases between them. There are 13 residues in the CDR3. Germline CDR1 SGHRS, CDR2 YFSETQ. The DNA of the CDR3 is TGCGCCAGCAGCTTGGCCATGGGGAATGAGCAGTTCTTC. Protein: CASSLAMGNEQFF.

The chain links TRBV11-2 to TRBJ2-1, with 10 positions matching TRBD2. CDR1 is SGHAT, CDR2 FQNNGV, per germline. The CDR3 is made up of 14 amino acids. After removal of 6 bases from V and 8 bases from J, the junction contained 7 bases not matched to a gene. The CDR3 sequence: CASRSGRALDEQFF. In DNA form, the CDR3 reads TGTGCCAGCAGGAGCGGGAGGGCCTTGGATGAGCAGTTCTTC.

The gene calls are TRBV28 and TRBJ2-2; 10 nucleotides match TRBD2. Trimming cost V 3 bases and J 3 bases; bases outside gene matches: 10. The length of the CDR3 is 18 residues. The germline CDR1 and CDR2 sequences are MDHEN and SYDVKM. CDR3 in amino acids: CASSLSPGLAGDTGELFF. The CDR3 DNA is TGTGCCAGCAGTTTGTCCCCGGGGCTAGCGGGAGACACCGGGGAGCTGTTTTTT. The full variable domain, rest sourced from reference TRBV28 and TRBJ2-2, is DVKVTQSSRYLVKRTGEKVFLECVQDMDHENMFWYRQDPGLGLRLIYFSYDVKMKEKGDIPEGYSVSREKKERFSLILESASTNQTSMYLCASSLSPGLAGDTGELFFGEGSRLTVL.

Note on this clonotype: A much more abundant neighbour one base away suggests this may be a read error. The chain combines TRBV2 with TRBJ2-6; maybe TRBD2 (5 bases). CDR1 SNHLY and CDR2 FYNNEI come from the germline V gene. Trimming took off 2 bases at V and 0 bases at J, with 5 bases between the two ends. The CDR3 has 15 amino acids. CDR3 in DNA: TGTGCCAGCAGTGAACGGGGCTCTGGGGCCAACGTCCTGACTTTC. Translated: CASSERGSGANVLTF.

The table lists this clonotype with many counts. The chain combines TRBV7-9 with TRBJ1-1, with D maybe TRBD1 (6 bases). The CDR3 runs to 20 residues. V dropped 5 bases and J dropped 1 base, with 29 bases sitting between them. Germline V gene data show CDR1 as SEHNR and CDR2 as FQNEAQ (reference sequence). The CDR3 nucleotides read TGTGCCAGCAGCCCAAGGTTTATACAGGGCCCTTCGGGTAGGAACACTGAAGCTTTCTTT. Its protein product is CASSPRFIQGPSGRNTEAFF. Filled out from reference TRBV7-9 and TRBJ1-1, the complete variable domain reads DTGVSQNPRHKITKRGQNVTFRCDPISEHNRLYWYRQTLGQGPEFLTYFQNEAQLEKSRLLSDRFSAERPKGSFSTLEIQRTEQGDSAMYLCASSPRFIQGPSGRNTEAFFGQGTRLTVV.

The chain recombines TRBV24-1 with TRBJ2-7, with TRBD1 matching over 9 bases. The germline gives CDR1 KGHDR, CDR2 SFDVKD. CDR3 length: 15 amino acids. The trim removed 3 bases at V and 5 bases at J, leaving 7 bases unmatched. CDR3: CATSDPRDRVNEQYF. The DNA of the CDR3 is TGTGCCACCAGTGATCCCCGGGACAGGGTCAACGAGCAGTACTTC.

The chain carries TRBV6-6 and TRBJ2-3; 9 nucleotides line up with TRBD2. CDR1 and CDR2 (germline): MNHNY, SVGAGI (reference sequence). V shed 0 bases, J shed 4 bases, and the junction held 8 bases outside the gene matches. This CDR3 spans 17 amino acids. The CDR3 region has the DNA TGTGCCAGCAGTTACTCGATAGGGGCGGGGGGGTCAGATACGCAGTATTTT. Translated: CASSYSIGAGGSDTQYF.

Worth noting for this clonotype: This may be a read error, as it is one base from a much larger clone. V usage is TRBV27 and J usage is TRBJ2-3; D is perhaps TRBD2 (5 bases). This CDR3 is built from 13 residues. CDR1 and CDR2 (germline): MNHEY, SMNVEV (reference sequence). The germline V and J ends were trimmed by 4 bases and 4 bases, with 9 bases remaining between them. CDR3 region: CASSSTRSDTQYF. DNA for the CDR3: TGTGCCAGCAGTTCCACTAGATCAGATACGCAGTATTTT.

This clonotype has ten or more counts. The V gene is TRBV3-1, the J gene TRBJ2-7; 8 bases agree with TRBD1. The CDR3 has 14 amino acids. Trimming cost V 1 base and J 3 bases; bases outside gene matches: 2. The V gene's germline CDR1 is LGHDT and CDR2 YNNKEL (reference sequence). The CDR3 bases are TGTGCCAGCAGCCAAGGCACAGGGGGCTACGAGCAGTACTTC. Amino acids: CASSQGTGGYEQYF.